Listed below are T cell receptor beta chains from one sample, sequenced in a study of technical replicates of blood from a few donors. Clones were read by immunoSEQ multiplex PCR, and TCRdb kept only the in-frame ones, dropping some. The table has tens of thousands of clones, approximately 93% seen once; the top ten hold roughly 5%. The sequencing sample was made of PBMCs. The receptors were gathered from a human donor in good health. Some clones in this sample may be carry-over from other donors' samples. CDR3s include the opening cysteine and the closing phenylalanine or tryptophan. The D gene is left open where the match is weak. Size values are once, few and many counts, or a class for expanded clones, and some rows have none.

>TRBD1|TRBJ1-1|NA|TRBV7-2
TGTGCCAGCAGCCCCGGGACAGGAGGGAACACTGAAGCTTTCTTT
CASSPGTGGNTEAFF
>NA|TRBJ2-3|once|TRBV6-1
TGTGCCAGCAGTGAGAGGACTGATTCCACAGATACGCAGTATTTT
CASSERTDSTDTQYF
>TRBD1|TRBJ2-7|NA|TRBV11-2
TGTGCCAGCAGCCGCCCGGGACAGGCCCACTACGAGCAGTACTTC
CASSRPGQAHYEQYF
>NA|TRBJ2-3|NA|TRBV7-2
TGTGCCAGCAGCTTAACGGGGGTGTTTGGGGCAGATACGCAGTATTTT
CASSLTGVFGADTQYF
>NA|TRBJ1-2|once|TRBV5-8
TGTGCCAGCAGCTTGTTTGCGGCTAACTATGGCTACACCTTC
CASSLFAANYGYTF
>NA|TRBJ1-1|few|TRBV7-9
TGTGCCAGCAGGCTGACAGGGAACACTGAAGCTTTCTTT
CASRLTGNTEAFF
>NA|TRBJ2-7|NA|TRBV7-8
TGTGCCAGCAGCTTAGCGAGTACTTACGAGCAGTACTTC
CASSLASTYEQYF
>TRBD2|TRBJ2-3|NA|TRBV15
TGTGCCACCAGCAGAGATCGTGGGGCGGGGGGCGGAGATACGCAGTATTTT
CATSRDRGAGGGDTQYF
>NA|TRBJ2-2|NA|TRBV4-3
TGCGCCAGCAGCCAATTAGGAGCCCAGAGCACCGGGGAGCTGTTTTTT
CASSQLGAQSTGELFF
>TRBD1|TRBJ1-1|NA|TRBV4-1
TGCGCCAGCAGCCACCCCGGACAGGGAATGAACACTGAAGCTTTCTTT
CASSHPGQGMNTEAFF
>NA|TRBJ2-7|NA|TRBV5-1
TGCGCCAGCAGCTTCTCGCCCCCGGCCTACGAGCAGTACTTC
CASSFSPPAYEQYF
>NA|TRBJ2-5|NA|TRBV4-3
TGCGCCAGCAGCCAAGATGTGGCCAGGGTAGAGACCCAGTACTTC
CASSQDVARVETQYF
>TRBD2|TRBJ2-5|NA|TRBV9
TGTGCCAGCGCTACTTCGGGGCTAGCGGGGGGGTTCAAACCGGAGACCCAGTACTTC
CASATSGLAGGFKPETQYF
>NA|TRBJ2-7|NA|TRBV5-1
TGCGCCAGCAGCCGACTCCAGGGTATCACGGGCTACGAGCAGTACTTC
CASSRLQGITGYEQYF
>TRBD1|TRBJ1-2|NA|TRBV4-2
TGTGCCAGCAGCCAACTCCAGGGGGCGGCATTTATGGGCTACACCTTC
CASSQLQGAAFMGYTF
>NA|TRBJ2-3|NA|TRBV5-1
TGCGCCAGCAGCCAGTATTCCACAGATACGCAGTATTTT
CASSQYSTDTQYF
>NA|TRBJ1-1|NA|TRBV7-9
TGTGCCAGCACTTGGGGAGGGGGATACACTGAAGCTTTCTTT
CASTWGGGYTEAFF
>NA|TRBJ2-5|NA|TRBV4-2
TGTGCCAGCAGCCAAGATCAGGTCGGGAGTGGGCAAGAGACCCAGTACTTC
CASSQDQVGSGQETQYF
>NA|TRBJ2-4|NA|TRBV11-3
TGTGCCAGCAGCGAGGGGGGGACGGCCAAAAACATTCAGTACTTC
CASSEGGTAKNIQYF
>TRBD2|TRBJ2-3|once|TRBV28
TGTGCCAGCAGCTCCGAGTTCGGGGCGGGGGGACGAGATACGCAGTATTTT
CASSSEFGAGGRDTQYF
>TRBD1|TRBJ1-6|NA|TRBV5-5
TGTGCCAGCAGTTACTGGGACAGGGGCCTCAATTCACCCCTCCACTTT
CASSYWDRGLNSPLHF
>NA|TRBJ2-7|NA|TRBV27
TGTGCCAGCAGAGCCGCGACCAGGGGTTTAGGGCAGTACTTC
CASRAATRGLGQYF
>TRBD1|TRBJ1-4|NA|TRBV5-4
TGTGCCAGCAGCTTGAACAGGGGTTACACAACTAATGAAAAACTGTTTTTT
CASSLNRGYTTNEKLFF
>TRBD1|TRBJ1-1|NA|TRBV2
TGTGCCAGCAGCCCTCTGGGACAGACCACACCGAACACTGAAGCTTTCTTT
CASSPLGQTTPNTEAFF
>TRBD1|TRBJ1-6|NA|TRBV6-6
TGTGCCAGCACCTGGGACAGAAATAATTCACCCCTCCACTTT
CASTWDRNNSPLHF
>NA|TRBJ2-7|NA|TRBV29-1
TGCAGCGTTAGGATTAGCAACTCCTACGAGCAGTACTTC
CSVRISNSYEQYF
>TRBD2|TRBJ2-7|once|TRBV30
TGTGCCTGGGGGGGGGAGGACGAGCAGTACTTC
CAWGGEDEQYF
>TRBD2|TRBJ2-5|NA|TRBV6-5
TGTGCCAGCAGTTACGGACTAGCGGGAGGAGAGACCCAGTACTTC
CASSYGLAGGETQYF
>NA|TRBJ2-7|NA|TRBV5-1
TGCGCCAGCAGCTTTGATTCCCCTTCGGACGAGCAGTACTTC
CASSFDSPSDEQYF
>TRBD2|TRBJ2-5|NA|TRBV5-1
TGCGCCAGCAGCTTGGACGGGGGGGCAGAAAAGACCCAGTACTTC
CASSLDGGAEKTQYF
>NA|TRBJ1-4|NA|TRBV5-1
TGCGCCAGCAAAGAGGGTGCAGCGATCAATGAAAAACTGTTTTTT
CASKEGAAINEKLFF
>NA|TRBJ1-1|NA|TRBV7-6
TGTGCCAGCAGCTCAGACACCAACACTGAAGCTTTCTTT
CASSSDTNTEAFF
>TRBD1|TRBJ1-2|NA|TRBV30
TGTGCCTGGGACAGGGACAGGTTCCTCTATGGCTACACCTTC
CAWDRDRFLYGYTF
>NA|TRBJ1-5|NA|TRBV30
TGTGCCTGGAGCCTCCTTCCAGGGCGGCCCCAGCATTTT
CAWSLLPGRPQHF
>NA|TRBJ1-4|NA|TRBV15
TGTGCCACCTCGCGGCGCATTAATGAAAAACTGTTTTTT
CATSRRINEKLFF
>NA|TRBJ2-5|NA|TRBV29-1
TGCAGCGTCTCGTACCGCGGGCCGGGAGAGACCCAGTACTTC
CSVSYRGPGETQYF
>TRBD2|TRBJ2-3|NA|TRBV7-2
TGTGCCAGCAGCAAATGGCCTAGCGGGGGGCACACAGATACGCAGTATTTT
CASSKWPSGGHTDTQYF
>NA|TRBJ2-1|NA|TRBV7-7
TGTGCCAGCAGCTTAGATGAGGGCGGCAATGAGCAGTTCTTC
CASSLDEGGNEQFF
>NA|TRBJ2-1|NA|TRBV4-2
TGTGCCAGCAGCACCAGCTACAATGAGCAGTTCTTC
CASSTSYNEQFF
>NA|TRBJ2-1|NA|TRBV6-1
TGTGCCAGCAGTGGTGGTGGGTCAGGACAGAATGAGCAGTTCTTC
CASSGGGSGQNEQFF
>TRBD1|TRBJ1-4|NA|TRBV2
TGTGCCAGCGCACGACAGGGTGCAACTAATGAAAAACTGTTTTTT
CASARQGATNEKLFF
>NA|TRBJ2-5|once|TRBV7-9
TGTGCCAGCAGCACGGGAGTCCCAGAGACCCAGTACTTC
CASSTGVPETQYF
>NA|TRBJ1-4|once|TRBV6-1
TGTGCCAGCAGTGAAACGGGGTTAGCTAATGAAAAACTGTTTTTT
CASSETGLANEKLFF
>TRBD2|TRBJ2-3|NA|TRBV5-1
TGCGCCAGCAGCCCGCCGCGGGAGAGCACAGATACGCAGTATTTT
CASSPPRESTDTQYF
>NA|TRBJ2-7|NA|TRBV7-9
TGTGCCAGCAGCTTGTGGAGTTCCTACGAGCAGTACTTC
CASSLWSSYEQYF
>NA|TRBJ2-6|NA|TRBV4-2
TGTGCCAGCAGCCAAGCTCTCGGTTCCGGGGCCAACGTCCTGACTTTC
CASSQALGSGANVLTF
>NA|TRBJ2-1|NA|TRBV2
TGTGCCAGCAGTGACCCGACCAGGGCCTCCTACAATGAGCAGTTCTTC
CASSDPTRASYNEQFF
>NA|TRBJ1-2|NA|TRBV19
TGTGCCAGTAGTATGGGTCGTGGCAGGGGCTATGGCTACACCTTC
CASSMGRGRGYGYTF
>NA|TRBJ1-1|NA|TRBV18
TGTGCCAGCTCCCCAAGACAGGAGAACACTGAAGCTTTCTTT
CASSPRQENTEAFF
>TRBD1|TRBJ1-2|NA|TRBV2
TGTGCCAGCAGTGGGGACAGGGGCCCATCTTATGGCTACACCTTC
CASSGDRGPSYGYTF
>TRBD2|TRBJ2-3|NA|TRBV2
TGTGCCAGCAGGACCGGACTAGCAGCAACAGATACGCAGTATTTT
CASRTGLAATDTQYF